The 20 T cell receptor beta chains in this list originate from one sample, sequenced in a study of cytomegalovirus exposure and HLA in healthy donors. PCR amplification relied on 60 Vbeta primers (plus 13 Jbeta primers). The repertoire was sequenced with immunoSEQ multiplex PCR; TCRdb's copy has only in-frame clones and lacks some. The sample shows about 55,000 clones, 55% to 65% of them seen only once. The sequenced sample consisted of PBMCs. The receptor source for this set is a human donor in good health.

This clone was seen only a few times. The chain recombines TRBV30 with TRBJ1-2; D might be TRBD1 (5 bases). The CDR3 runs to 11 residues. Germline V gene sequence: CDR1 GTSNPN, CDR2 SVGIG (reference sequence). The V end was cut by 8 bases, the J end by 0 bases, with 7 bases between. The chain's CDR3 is CAMTANYGYTF. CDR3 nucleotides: TGTGCCATGACAGCTAACTATGGCTACACCTTC.

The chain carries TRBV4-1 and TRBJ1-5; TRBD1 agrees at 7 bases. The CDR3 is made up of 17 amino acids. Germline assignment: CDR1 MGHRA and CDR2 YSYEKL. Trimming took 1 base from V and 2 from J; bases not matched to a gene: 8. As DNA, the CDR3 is TGCGCCAGCAGCCAAGTGGGGACAGCGGCCGGCAATCAGCCCCAGCATTTT. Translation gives CASSQVGTAAGNQPQHF.

The CDR3 loop reads CASSFQGNEELFF. DNA for the CDR3: TGCGCCAGCAGTTTTCAGGGGAACGAGGAGCTGTTTTTT. The chain links TRBV5-1 to TRBJ2-2; perhaps TRBD1 as D (6 bases). Per the germline V gene, CDR1 is SGHRS and CDR2 is YFSETQ. V shed 5 bases and J shed 10 bases, with 15 bases lying between them. The CDR3 covers 13 residues.

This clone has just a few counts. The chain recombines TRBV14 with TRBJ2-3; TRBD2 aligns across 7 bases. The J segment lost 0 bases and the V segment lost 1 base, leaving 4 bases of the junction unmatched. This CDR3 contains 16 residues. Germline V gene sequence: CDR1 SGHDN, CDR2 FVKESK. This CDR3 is CASSQVPAGSTDTQYF. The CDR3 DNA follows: TGTGCCAGCAGCCAAGTTCCAGCGGGGAGCACAGATACGCAGTATTTT.

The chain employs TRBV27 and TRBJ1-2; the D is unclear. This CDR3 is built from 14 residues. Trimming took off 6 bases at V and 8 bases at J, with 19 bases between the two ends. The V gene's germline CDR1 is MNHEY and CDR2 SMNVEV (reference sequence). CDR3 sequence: CASRPPGVLGGYTF. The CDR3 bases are TGTGCCAGCAGACCCCCCGGAGTACTCGGAGGCTACACCTTC.

The CDR3 region is CASTRAGGTGELFF. The CDR3 DNA reads as TGTGCCAGCACAAGGGCAGGGGGCACCGGGGAGCTGTTTTTT. J is TRBJ2-2 and V is TRBV2, with 7 bases fitting TRBD1. CDR3 length equals 14 residues. Germline trimming cut 7 bases from V and 4 bases from J; bases unmatched to any gene: 6. The germline V gene has CDR1 SNHLY and CDR2 FYNNEI.

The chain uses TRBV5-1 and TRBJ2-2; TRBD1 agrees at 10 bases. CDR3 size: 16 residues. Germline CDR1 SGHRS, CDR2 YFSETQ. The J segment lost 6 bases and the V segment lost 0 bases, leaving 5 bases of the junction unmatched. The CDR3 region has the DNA TGCGCCAGCAGCTTGGCCGGGACAGGGGAGGCCGGGGAGCTGTTTTTT. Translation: CASSLAGTGEAGELFF.

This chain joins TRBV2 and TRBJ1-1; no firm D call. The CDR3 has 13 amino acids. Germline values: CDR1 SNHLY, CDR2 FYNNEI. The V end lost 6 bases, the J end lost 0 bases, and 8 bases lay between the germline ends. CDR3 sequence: CASRFFMNTEAFF. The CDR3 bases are TGTGCCAGCAGATTTTTCATGAACACTGAAGCTTTCTTT.

The CDR3 DNA reads as TGTGCCAGCAGTGAAGAACAGCTCGATGGATACGAGCAGTACTTC. It encodes CASSEEQLDGYEQYF. The chain recombines TRBV2 with TRBJ2-7; D unclear. The germline V and J ends were trimmed by 1 base and 4 bases, with 14 bases remaining between them. CDR1 is SNHLY, CDR2 FYNNEI, per germline. This CDR3 contains 15 residues.

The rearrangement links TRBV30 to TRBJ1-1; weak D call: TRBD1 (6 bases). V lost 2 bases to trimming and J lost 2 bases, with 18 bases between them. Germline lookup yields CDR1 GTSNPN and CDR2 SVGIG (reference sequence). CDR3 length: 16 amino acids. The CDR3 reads CAWSSGSRGGNTEAFF. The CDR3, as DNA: TGTGCCTGGAGTTCAGGATCTCGAGGGGGAAACACTGAAGCTTTCTTT.

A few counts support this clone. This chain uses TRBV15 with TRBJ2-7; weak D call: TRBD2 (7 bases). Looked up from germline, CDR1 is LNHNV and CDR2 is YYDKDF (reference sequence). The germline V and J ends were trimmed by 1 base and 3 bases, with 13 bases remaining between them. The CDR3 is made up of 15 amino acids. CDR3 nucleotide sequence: TGTGCCACCAGCAGAGCCGGGGGGCTCAGCTACGAGCAGTACTTC. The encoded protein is CATSRAGGLSYEQYF.

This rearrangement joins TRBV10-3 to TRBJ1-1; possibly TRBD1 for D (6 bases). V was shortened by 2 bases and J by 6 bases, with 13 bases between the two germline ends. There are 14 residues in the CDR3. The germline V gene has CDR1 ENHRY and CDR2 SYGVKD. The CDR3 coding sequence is TGTGCCATCAGTGAGGAGCAGGGGTACGCTGAAGCTTTCTTT. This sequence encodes CAISEEQGYAEAFF.

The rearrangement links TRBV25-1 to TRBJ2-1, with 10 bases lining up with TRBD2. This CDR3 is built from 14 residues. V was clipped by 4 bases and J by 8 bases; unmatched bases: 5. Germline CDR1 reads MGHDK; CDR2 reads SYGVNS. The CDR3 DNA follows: TGTGCCAGCAGTGGTAGCGGGGGGAGGTATGAGCAGTTCTTC. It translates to CASSGSGGRYEQFF.

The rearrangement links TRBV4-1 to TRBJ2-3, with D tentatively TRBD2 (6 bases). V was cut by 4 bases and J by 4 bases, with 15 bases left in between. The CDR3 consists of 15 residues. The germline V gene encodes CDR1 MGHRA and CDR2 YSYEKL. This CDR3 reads CASSLTPGLSDTQYF. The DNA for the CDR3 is TGCGCCAGCAGCCTGACCCCGGGACTTTCAGATACGCAGTATTTT.

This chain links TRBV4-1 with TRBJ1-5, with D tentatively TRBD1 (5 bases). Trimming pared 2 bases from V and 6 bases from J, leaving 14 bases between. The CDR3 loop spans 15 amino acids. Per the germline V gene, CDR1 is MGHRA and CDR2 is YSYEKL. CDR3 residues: CASSQTARGSQPQHF. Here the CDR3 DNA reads TGCGCCAGCAGCCAAACAGCAAGGGGATCTCAGCCCCAGCATTTT.

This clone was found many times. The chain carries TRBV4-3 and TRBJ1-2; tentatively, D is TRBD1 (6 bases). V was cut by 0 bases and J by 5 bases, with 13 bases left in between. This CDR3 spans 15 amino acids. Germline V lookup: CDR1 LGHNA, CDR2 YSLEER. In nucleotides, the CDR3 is TGCGCCAGCAGCCAAGACACCTCCAGGGGTTATGGCTACACCTTC. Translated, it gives CASSQDTSRGYGYTF.

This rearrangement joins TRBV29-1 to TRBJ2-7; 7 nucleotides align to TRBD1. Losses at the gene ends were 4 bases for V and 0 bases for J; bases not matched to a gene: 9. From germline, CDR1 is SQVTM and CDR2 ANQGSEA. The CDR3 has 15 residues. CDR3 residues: CSVAKDRTSSYEQYF. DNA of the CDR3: TGCAGCGTTGCAAAGGACAGGACCAGCTCCTACGAGCAGTACTTC.

In DNA form, the CDR3 reads TGCGCCAGCAGCTTGGTGGACAGGGGAAGTAGGACCTACGAGCAGTACTTC. It yields the protein CASSLVDRGSRTYEQYF. The V and J genes are TRBV5-1 and TRBJ2-7; 9 bases are shared with TRBD1. Germline CDR1 SGHRS, CDR2 YFSETQ. After removal of 0 bases from V and 2 bases from J, the junction contained 9 bases not matched to a gene. The CDR3 has 17 amino acids.

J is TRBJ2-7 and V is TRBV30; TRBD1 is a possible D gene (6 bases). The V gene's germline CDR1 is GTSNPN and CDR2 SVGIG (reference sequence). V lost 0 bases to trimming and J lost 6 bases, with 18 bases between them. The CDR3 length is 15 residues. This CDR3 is CAWSVINRDNGEQYF. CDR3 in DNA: TGTGCCTGGAGTGTGATTAATCGGGACAACGGCGAGCAGTACTTC. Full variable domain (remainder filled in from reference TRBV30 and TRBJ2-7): SQTIHQWPATLVQPVGSPLSLECTVEGTSNPNLYWYRQAAGRGLQLLFYSVGIGQISSEVPQNLSASRPQDRQFILSSKKLLLSDSGFYLCAWSVINRDNGEQYFGPGTRLTVT.

The CDR3 DNA follows: TGTGCCAGCAGTGCTACAGGCTCTGGAAACACCATATATTTT. This translates into CASSATGSGNTIYF. The chain carries TRBV25-1 and TRBJ1-3, with D possibly being TRBD1 (5 bases). The CDR3 length is 14 residues. V gave up 4 bases and J gave up 0 bases, with 7 bases separating them. Germline V gene lookup returns CDR1 MGHDK and CDR2 SYGVNS.